This T cell receptor beta chain was documented in a study of T cells after yellow fever vaccination. Study in general: Libraries from low-cell-number fractions were prepared with the SMART-Seq v4 Ultra Low Input RNA kit. Study results and limitations: Contaminants from the bulk population, in the form of abundant clonotypes, could be found in FACS-sorted repertoires.

The germline gives CDR1 LNHNV, CDR2 YYDKDF (reference sequence). CDR3 length equals 13 residues. Trimming took 2 bases from V and 3 from J, leaving 6 bases between them. Only a few counts were recorded for this clonotype. The target antigen is unknown. MiXCR, run by TCRdb on the 5' RACE reads, gives a single entry per CDR3 protein. The table lists 450,000 to 550,000 distinct CDR3 sequences, under 25% of them singletons. The V call is TRBV15, the J call TRBJ2-3; D is unclear. This sequence was found in a man aged 25 to 40 who received the YFV17D yellow fever vaccine. The sequenced sample was PBMCs, obtained 15 days after the yellow fever booster vaccination. The CDR3 bases are TGTGCCACCAGCAGACAGGTGACAGATACGCAGTATTTT. Translated, it gives CATSRQVTDTQYF.